This T cell receptor beta chain was documented in a study of CD8 T cells in Susac syndrome (dated by TCRdb to between 2018 and 2021). With respect to the entire study: Among the Susac syndrome patients who were sequenced, clinically active disease was present in 5 or 6 and clinical remission was observed in eight. At blood withdrawal, Susac syndrome patients were either therapy-naive, taking corticosteroids (in some cases with IVIg as well), or taking IVIg alone. The study used repertoire sequencing to test whether antigen drove CD8+ T cell activation and differentiation in Susac syndrome. The study compared CD8+ T cell repertoire clonality among 12 healthy donors, around 14 Susac syndrome patients and some 16 multiple sclerosis patients. What the research found in general, with its limitations: The study acknowledged that relatively few individuals were included in the TCR sequencing and HLA analysis. CD8+ repertoires in Susac syndrome showed clonal expansion, which was highest in CD8+ TEMRA cells and was greater in clinically active patients than in remitting patients. In the total CD8+ and CD8+ TEMRA repertoires, sixteen and five Susac-specific public clones, respectively, were identified.

In regard to this clonotype: The target of this receptor is not known. Per-base qualities were not stored, and no clone one base away is much larger.

High-throughput TCR beta sequencing profiled peripheral blood CD8+ and CD4+ T cells from healthy donors, Susac syndrome patients and multiple sclerosis patients. The Susac syndrome patients fulfilled recently defined diagnostic criteria for definite or probable disease. Bulk CD8+ and CD4+ T cells were purified by magnetic negative isolation, whereas CD8+ TEMRA cells were enriched by FACS. Blood was collected in EDTA tubes and processed within 24 hours, with PBMCs isolated through density gradient centrifugation. PBMCs destined for TCR sequencing were cryopreserved in liquid nitrogen and later thawed in a 37 °C water bath. A purity of at least 90% was achieved for sorted or isolated CD4+, CD8+ and CD8+ TEMRA cells. From its cysteine to its phenylalanine, the CDR3 spans 12 amino acids. The kept DNA is CDR3 alone, 36 bases in frame from the first base. V is reduced by 7 bases and J by 0 bases, leaving a spacing of 9 bases between them. CDR1 and CDR2 are read off the germline V gene as SQVTM and ANQGSEA.

RNA was extracted using the RNeasy kit, and roughly 0.5 to 1 microgram was reverse transcribed with random hexamers. The immunoSEQ multiplex PCR assay, which covers 54 Vbeta and 13 Jbeta segments, was used to amplify TCR beta CDR3 regions. To correct PCR amplification bias, a synthetic template baseline was used for both primer optimization and computational correction. The paper's processing steps were these. Reads were assigned to V, D and J genes according to IMGT and analyzed in immunoSEQ Analyzer, with only productive sequences retained. Clonality was computed as one minus Shannon entropy normalized by log2 of the number of productive unique sequences. For each patient and control, public and private clones were evaluated among the 100 most prevalent clones. A clone was defined as Susac-specific if it was absent from the healthy and MS cohorts, from about a thousand published viral clones and from other ImmuneACCESS disease sequences. Using fastp trimming at Q25 and MiXCR clonotype assembly, TCRdb reanalyzed the public sequencing data and kept in-frame beta chains. Each record represents a unique CDR3 protein, reported with the most common genes and DNA among its rows. The V and J calls shown here were made by TCRdb, not taken from the authors' results. The sample table lists about 120,000 distinct CDR3 sequences, roughly 94% of them with a count of one. Clones ranked in the top ten supply about 0.3% of the sample.

This receptor was taken from a human donor with Susac syndrome. Material for sequencing was CD8+ T cells from PBMCs. The sequence joins TRBV29-1 to TRBJ1-2, and perhaps TRBD1 as D gene, on 5 matching bases. The nucleotide sequence reads as follows: TGCAGCGGCGGACACCCTAACTATGGCTACACCTTC. It is translated as CSGGHPNYGYTF.